The source of this T cell receptor (beta chain) is a study of T cell changes during pregnancy in multiple sclerosis. The method was immunoSEQ multiplex PCR; TCRdb's version includes in-frame clones alone and lacks a portion of them. The sample records about 66,000 clones, 91% being singletons. The CDR3 length is 18 residues. V was pared by 7 bases and J by 5 bases, with 18 bases of the junction left unmatched. Per the germline V gene, CDR1 is SGHAT and CDR2 is FQNNGV. V usage is TRBV11-2 and J usage is TRBJ2-5, with TRBD2 identical over 11 bases. The source material was CD8+ T cells from peripheral blood mononuclear cells, sampled before pregnancy. The TCR was taken from a female donor with multiple sclerosis, enrolled in a pregnancy study. CDR3 in amino acids: CASTVGLGLAGPGETQYF. The DNA for the CDR3 is TGTGCCAGCACCGTAGGGCTCGGACTAGCGGGTCCTGGGGAGACCCAGTACTTC.